Reported below is one TCR beta chain. The data belong to a study of blood T cell repertoires in COVID-19. Clones were sequenced by immunoSEQ multiplex PCR, and TCRdb holds only the in-frame ones, with some missing. The sample includes a few hundred thousand clones, 70% to 90% seen only once; the top ten take approximately 2.3%. This TCR was recovered from a middle-aged woman with acute COVID-19. Sequencing was performed on PBMCs or T cells enriched from blood (not recorded which).

CDR3 in amino acids: CASSPSSGGNEQFF. Written as DNA, the CDR3 is TGCGCCAGCAGCCCGTCCTCGGGGGGAAATGAGCAGTTCTTC. The J gene is TRBJ2-1, the V gene TRBV5-1, with 7 nucleotides matching TRBD2. V lost 4 bases and J lost 7; bases outside the gene matches: 8. The CDR3 contains 14 residues. The germline V gene has CDR1 SGHRS and CDR2 YFSETQ.